This T cell receptor beta chain was recorded in a study of blood T cell repertoires in COVID-19. The table lists this clone with a few counts. In the original processing: Estimated nucleated cell counts came from reference gene primer amplification. Using immunoSEQ multiplex PCR, the repertoire was profiled, and TCRdb retains in-frame clones only, with some absent. Clone size and the V and J calls come from that table; the DNA yielded D and trimming. The table records approximately 92,000 clones, roughly four fifths of them present only once. Trimming shortened V by 4 bases and J by 4 bases, and 17 bases separated the two germline ends. Germline V gene data show CDR1 as SGHRS and CDR2 as YFSETQ. This CDR3 is built from 15 residues.

The TCR comes from a man aged 55 to 70 with acute or convalescent COVID-19. The V and J genes are TRBV5-1 and TRBJ1-1; D is undetermined. Sequencing was carried out using peripheral blood. CDR3 sequence (DNA): TGCGCCAGCAGCCGAGGAGGGAACGAGGGCACTGAAGCTTTCTTT. Its protein product is CASSRGGNEGTEAFF.